The clone carrying this T cell receptor beta chain came up a few times. The antigen is undetermined. The sample comes from a study of human T cells and chemical hapten exposure. General observations from the study: Versus controls, significantly more large CDR3 similarity clusters arose from expanded TCRs.

TCRdb re-analysed the RACE reads in MiXCR, keeping a single row per CDR3 protein. The sample lists more than 250,000 distinct CDR3 sequences, around 9.3% seen once, with under 2.5% in the top ten. This CDR3 is built from 14 residues. The trim removed 3 bases at V and 6 bases at J, leaving 3 bases unmatched. Time point denoted: pre-sensitization, week 0. As to treatment: therapeutic diphenylcyclopropenone sensitization with weekly scalp DPC. The rearrangement uses TRBV12-3 or TRBV12-4 and TRBJ1-4; TRBD1 agrees at 8 bases. This material consisted of whole blood, taken in connection with sensitization to the hapten diphenylcyclopropenone (DPC). The source of this sequence is a middle-aged woman with alopecia areata. Some clones in this sample may be carry-over from other donors' samples. CDR3 nucleotide sequence: TGTGCCAGCAGTTTGGACAGGGATTATGAAAAACTGTTTTTT. This encodes CASSLDRDYEKLFF.